This section outlines one T cell receptor beta chain sequence together with its context. Its antigen is undetermined. This sample stems from a study of T cell repertoires in cytomegalovirus infection. A single record per CDR3 protein comes from TCRdb applying MiXCR to the reads. This table has about 830,000 distinct CDR3 sequences, less than 35% appearing once. From germline, CDR1 is SNHLY and CDR2 FYNNEI. After removal of 5 bases from V and 8 bases from J, the junction contained 8 bases not matched to a gene. CDR3 length: 14 residues. The clonotype comes from a human donor in good health (CMV status not recorded). Some clones in this sample may be carry-over from other donors' samples. The sample here was cultured CD8+ T cells from PBMCs, taken from culture after CMV antigen stimulation. The rearrangement links TRBV2 to TRBJ2-1; 8 nucleotides line up with TRBD1. CDR3 nucleotides: TGTGCCAGCAGTTGGAGACAGGGGTCCTATGAGCAGTTCTTC. Translated, it gives CASSWRQGSYEQFF.